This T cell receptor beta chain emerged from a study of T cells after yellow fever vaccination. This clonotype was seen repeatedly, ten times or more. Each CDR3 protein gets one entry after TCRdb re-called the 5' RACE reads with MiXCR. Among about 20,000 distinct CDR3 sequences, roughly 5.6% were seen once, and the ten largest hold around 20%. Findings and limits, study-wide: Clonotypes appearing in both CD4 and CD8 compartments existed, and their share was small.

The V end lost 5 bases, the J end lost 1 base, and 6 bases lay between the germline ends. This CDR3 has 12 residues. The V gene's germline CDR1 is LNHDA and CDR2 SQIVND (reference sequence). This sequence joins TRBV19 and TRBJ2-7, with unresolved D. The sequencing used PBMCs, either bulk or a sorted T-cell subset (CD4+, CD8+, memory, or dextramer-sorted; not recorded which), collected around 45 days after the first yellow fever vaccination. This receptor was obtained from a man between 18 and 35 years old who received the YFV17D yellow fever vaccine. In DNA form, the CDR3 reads TGTGCCAGTAGTTCCGGTTCCTACGAGCAGTACTTC. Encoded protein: CASSSGSYEQYF.